This T cell receptor (beta chain) was captured in a study of shared T cell receptors in the human thymus. This clone was counted a few times. Produced via immunoSEQ multiplex PCR; TCRdb's table is partial and in-frame only. The sample shows about 660,000 clones, approximately 88% of them seen only once. The CDR3 length is 13 residues. With 6 bases removed from V and 2 bases from J, the gap between germline ends came to 11 bases. Germline V gene lookup returns CDR1 ENHRY and CDR2 SYGVKD. This sample also appeared in a second study, on human thymus T cells. As that report states: Donors consisted of healthy Finnish infants (having corrective surgery for congenital heart defects). Resections from corrective heart surgery supplied the thymus tissue. Apparent skewing of V and J gene usage characterized both thymic and blood repertoires. A high degree of thymic repertoire overlap among unrelated individuals was reported in related research.

This chain connects TRBV10-3 to TRBJ2-7; no reliable D call. The sequencing input was thymocytes. The TCR comes from a boy under two years old with a congenital heart defect. In DNA form, the CDR3 reads TGTGCCATCAGCGTCGGGTCAACCTACGAGCAGTACTTC. This translates into CAISVGSTYEQYF.